A single sample is the source of the 24 T cell receptor beta chains below, sequenced in a study of CD8+ T cells in alopecia areata. The treatment is: oral pan-JAK inhibitor, 5-10 mg twice daily. RNA was extracted and reverse transcribed into cDNA as the sequencing template. Assay used: immunoSEQ multiplex PCR; TCRdb lists only in-frame clones, some missing. The sample lists roughly 98,000 clones, 50% to 75% occurring once. The input for sequencing was CD8+ T cells sorted from blood, taken at week 4, from a patient treated with tofacitinib. These receptors were collected from a human donor with alopecia areata.

This clone has a handful of counts. This sequence joins TRBV11-1 and TRBJ2-7; D may match TRBD1 or TRBD2 (5 bases each). The CDR3 loop spans 16 amino acids. In germline, CDR1 is SGHAT, CDR2 FQDESV (reference sequence). Deletions cut 5 bases from V and 0 bases from J, with 17 bases between. Here the CDR3 DNA reads TGTGCCAGCAGCGGAGCCGGGGCCGCCCTCTCCTACGAGCAGTACTTC. Amino acids: CASSGAGAALSYEQYF.

The rearrangement links TRBV5-1 to TRBJ2-1; D is possibly TRBD1 (6 bases). The CDR3 spans 15 residues. In germline, CDR1 is SGHRS, CDR2 YFSETQ. V shed 3 bases and J shed 6 bases, with 16 bases lying between them. CDR3 nucleotides: TGCGCCAGCAGCTGGGCGACGCAGGGGACCAATGAGCAGTTCTTC. Translating it yields CASSWATQGTNEQFF.

The chain employs TRBV2 and TRBJ1-6; tentatively, D is TRBD1 (5 bases). Germline CDR1 reads SNHLY; CDR2 reads FYNNEI. The CDR3 has 14 residues. The V gene lost 9 bases and the J gene lost 5 bases, with 14 bases spanning the gap. In DNA form, the CDR3 reads TGTGCCAGTCGGAGGGGCGAAAATAATTCACCCCTCCACTTT. Its translation is CASRRGENNSPLHF.

The V and J genes are TRBV5-1 and TRBJ1-2; 11 bases are shared with TRBD1. With V trimmed by 4 bases and J by 6 bases, 5 bases remained unmatched. Germline lookup yields CDR1 SGHRS and CDR2 YFSETQ. The CDR3 sequence is 14 residues long. CDR3 sequence (DNA): TGCGCCAGCAGCCTCTGGACAGGGGGCAATGGCTACACCTTC. This gives the protein CASSLWTGGNGYTF.

Only a few counts were recorded for this clone. V usage is TRBV5-5 and J usage is TRBJ1-1, with a tentative D call TRBD1 (6 bases). The CDR3 covers 12 residues. From germline, CDR1 is SGHKS and CDR2 YYEKEE (reference sequence). Trimming removed 7 bases from V and 5 bases from J, with 12 bases in between. The DNA of the CDR3 is TGTGCCAGCGTCAGGGGTATGACTGAAGCTTTCTTT. This encodes CASVRGMTEAFF.

CDR3 sequence (DNA): TGCAGCGTTGAAGACCTCGACACTTACGAGCAGTACTTC. It yields the protein CSVEDLDTYEQYF. The V and J genes are TRBV29-1 and TRBJ2-7; D uncertain. Trimming removed 0 bases from V and 4 bases from J, with 10 bases in between. The CDR3 extends over 13 amino acids. Looked up from germline, CDR1 is SQVTM and CDR2 is ANQGSEA.

This chain connects TRBV7-9 to TRBJ1-1; perhaps TRBD1 as D (5 bases). V was shortened by 8 bases and J by 0 bases, with 13 bases between the two germline ends. The CDR3 spans 14 residues. Germline-derived CDR1 and CDR2 are SEHNR and FQNEAQ (reference sequence). The CDR3 here is CASGTGRVNTEAFF. DNA of the CDR3: TGTGCCAGCGGGACCGGGCGGGTGAACACTGAAGCTTTCTTT.

This clone was seen a few times. Written as DNA, the CDR3 is TGTGCCAGCAGCCAGATGCCTGGGACTATTAAAAACATTCAGTACTTC. The encoded protein is CASSQMPGTIKNIQYF. The genes are TRBV27 and TRBJ2-4, with TRBD2 matching 7 bases. Germline trimming cut 6 bases from V and 4 bases from J; bases unmatched to any gene: 12. There are 16 residues in the CDR3. The germline CDR1 and CDR2 sequences are MNHEY and SMNVEV (reference sequence).

The rearrangement uses TRBV4-1 and TRBJ2-3, with D possibly matching TRBD2 (6 bases). Germline V CDR1 and CDR2: MGHRA, YSYEKL. The CDR3 is 14 residues long. With 1 base removed from V and 6 bases from J, the gap between germline ends came to 11 bases. CDR3 amino acids: CASSQVRGSDTQYF. The CDR3 DNA follows: TGCGCCAGCAGCCAAGTTCGGGGGTCGGATACGCAGTATTTT.

This clone was detected only a few times. This sequence joins TRBV29-1 and TRBJ1-4; tentatively, D is TRBD1 (5 bases). Germline V gene data show CDR1 as SQVTM and CDR2 as ANQGSEA. V lost 4 bases to trimming and J lost 4 bases, with 13 bases between them. This CDR3 spans 14 amino acids. The CDR3 coding sequence is TGCAGCGTTGCAGCAGGGTCCTTTAATGAAAAACTGTTTTTT. This gives the protein CSVAAGSFNEKLFF.

This rearrangement joins TRBV25-1 to TRBJ2-5, with TRBD2 matching 12 bases. This CDR3 has 16 residues. The V gene end was trimmed by 4 bases and the J gene end by 7 bases; junction bases not matched to a gene: 10. Germline values: CDR1 MGHDK, CDR2 SYGVNS. The CDR3 here is CASSGGLAGGPRTQYF. CDR3 sequence (DNA): TGTGCCAGCAGTGGGGGACTAGCGGGCGGTCCTCGGACCCAGTACTTC.

As to this clone: An end of the junction does not agree with germline; a read error may underlie this. This chain links TRBV7-3 with TRBJ2-7; TRBD2 aligns across 10 bases. The CDR3 consists of 15 residues. Per germline, CDR1 SGHTA and CDR2 FQGTGA. The CDR3 loop is CASSSTHLAGDYRDF. The CDR3 nucleotides are TGTGCCAGCAGCTCGACTCATCTAGCGGGAGATTATCGGGACTTC. Full variable domain (missing parts from reference TRBV7-3 and TRBJ2-7): GAGVSQTPSNKVTEKGKYVELRCDPISGHTALYWYRQSLGQGPEFLIYFQGTGAADDSGLPNDRFFAVRPEGSVSTLKIQRTERGDSAVYLCASSSTHLAGDYRDFGPGTRLTVT.

The rearrangement joins TRBV19 to TRBJ1-2; 8 nucleotides agree with TRBD1. Germline V gene sequence: CDR1 LNHDA, CDR2 SQIVND (reference sequence). V was pared by 3 bases and J by 6 bases, with 9 bases of the junction left unmatched. This CDR3 has 15 residues. CDR3 protein: CASSIVKSTGDGYTF. CDR3 nucleotide sequence: TGTGCCAGTAGTATTGTGAAGTCGACAGGGGATGGCTACACCTTC.

The genes are TRBV25-1 and TRBJ2-7; 7 bases agree with TRBD1. The CDR3 runs to 16 residues. Germline assignment: CDR1 MGHDK and CDR2 SYGVNS. Trimming took 5 bases from V and 4 from J; bases not matched to a gene: 14. In DNA form, the CDR3 reads TGTGCCAGCAGTTCCCCGGTCCGACAGGGCGGGTACGAGCAGTACTTC. Its translation: CASSSPVRQGGYEQYF.

The gene calls are TRBV4-3 and TRBJ2-7; TRBD1 aligns across 10 bases. Germline lookup yields CDR1 LGHNA and CDR2 YSLEER. This CDR3 has 16 residues. The J segment lost 7 bases and the V segment lost 3 bases, leaving 12 bases of the junction unmatched. CDR3 loop: CASSHDRDRGRTEQYF. The CDR3 nucleotides are TGCGCCAGCAGCCATGACCGGGACAGGGGTCGGACTGAGCAGTACTTC.

The table lists this clone with a few counts. The J gene is TRBJ1-2, the V gene TRBV29-1; possibly TRBD1 for D (5 bases). The germline gives CDR1 SQVTM, CDR2 ANQGSEA. V lost 2 bases and J lost 2, with 15 bases in between. The CDR3 runs 15 residues. The DNA for the CDR3 is TGCAGCGTTGAACGGTGGAAGTCAGGGAACTATGGCTACACCTTC. Translating gives CSVERWKSGNYGYTF.

This clone showed up just once. The chain recombines TRBV29-1 with TRBJ2-1; TRBD2 matches 9 bases. Trimming at V came to 4 bases and at J to 4 bases, leaving 8 bases not matched to a gene. Germline CDR1 is SQVTM and CDR2 is ANQGSEA. The length of the CDR3 is 15 residues. The CDR3, as DNA: TGCAGCGTTGGGAGGACTAGCGAGGCGTACAATGAGCAGTTCTTC. Encoded protein: CSVGRTSEAYNEQFF.

The rearrangement joins TRBV27 to TRBJ2-4, with D unclear. The CDR3 length is 13 residues. CDR1 and CDR2 from the germline V gene are MNHEY and SMNVEV (reference sequence). With 3 bases removed from V and 6 bases from J, the gap between germline ends came to 9 bases. CDR3 sequence reads: CASSFGPSNIQYF. The CDR3 region has the DNA TGTGCCAGCAGTTTTGGTCCCTCAAACATTCAGTACTTC.

The rearrangement links TRBV13 to TRBJ1-1; D remains unclear. Germline loops: CDR1 PRHDT, CDR2 FYEKMQ (reference sequence). Trimming took 5 bases from V and 0 from J, leaving 19 bases between them. This CDR3 is 17 amino acids long. CDR3 residues: CASSPAADVFMNTEAFF. The CDR3 bases are TGTGCCAGCAGCCCAGCAGCGGACGTTTTCATGAACACTGAAGCTTTCTTT.

This rearrangement joins TRBV27 to TRBJ1-2, with TRBD1 as a possible D gene (6 bases). V was pared by 5 bases and J by 6 bases, with 13 bases between. The V gene's germline CDR1 is MNHEY and CDR2 SMNVEV (reference sequence). The CDR3 runs 13 residues. CDR3 protein: CASSPLGQNGYTF. The CDR3, as DNA: TGTGCCAGCAGTCCCCTAGGACAGAATGGCTACACCTTC.

The rearrangement uses TRBV5-6 and TRBJ1-1; D is perhaps TRBD1 (6 bases). V dropped 5 bases and J dropped 5 bases, with 19 bases sitting between them. The V gene's germline CDR1 is SGHDT and CDR2 YYEEEE. The CDR3 consists of 15 residues. The CDR3 loop reads CASSFGGGGGTEAFF. Here the CDR3 DNA reads TGTGCCAGCAGTTTTGGGGGCGGCGGGGGTACTGAAGCTTTCTTT.

The CDR3 is CASSLATGGNTEAFF. Written as DNA, the CDR3 is TGCGCCAGCAGCTTGGCGACAGGAGGGAACACTGAAGCTTTCTTT. V and J are TRBV5-1 and TRBJ1-1, with a weak D call TRBD1 (6 bases). Germline assignment: CDR1 SGHRS and CDR2 YFSETQ. The CDR3 covers 15 residues. V lost 0 bases and J 1 base, leaving 10 bases between the germline ends.

The table lists this clone with a few counts. This chain's CDR3 is CASSRLGAATYNEQFF. CDR3 DNA: TGTGCCAGCAGCCGACTTGGGGCAGCCACCTACAATGAGCAGTTCTTC. The rearrangement links TRBV5-6 to TRBJ2-1, with D perhaps TRBD1 (5 bases). The CDR3 consists of 16 residues. V was pared by 4 bases and J by 2 bases, with 16 bases between. CDR1 SGHDT and CDR2 YYEEEE come from the germline V gene.

This clone was seen a handful of times. The rearrangement uses TRBV7-8 and TRBJ2-7; D tentatively fits TRBD1 or TRBD2 (5 bases each). Deletions cut 6 bases from V and 3 bases from J, with 15 bases between. Germline lookup yields CDR1 SGHVS and CDR2 FQNEAQ. The CDR3 has 14 amino acids. The CDR3 sequence: CASSGGGAGYEQYF. CDR3 bases: TGTGCCAGCAGTGGGGGTGGGGCCGGCTACGAGCAGTACTTC.